This T cell receptor (beta chain) derives from a study of blood T cell repertoires in COVID-19. At the level of the study: COVID-19 samples from acute and convalescent phases originated in the United States, Italy and Spain. PBMCs, B-cell-depleted T cells, or T cells were the source of the cDNA or gDNA that made up the material.

The Seattle patients, enrolled during active infection, were followed longitudinally. Under the authors' procedure: Reference gene primer amplification yielded estimated nucleated cell counts. Assay used: immunoSEQ multiplex PCR; TCRdb lists only in-frame clones, some missing. From that table come the V and J calls and clone size; the DNA was used to work out D and trimming. Of 150,000 to 180,000 clones in the sample, roughly 81% are singletons; the top ten hold under 8.5%. This CDR3 is built from 15 residues. The V segment lost 3 bases and the J segment 10 bases; nucleotides outside the gene matches: 9. Germline V CDR1 and CDR2: SGHNT, YYREEE (reference sequence).

This TCR derives from a woman in her sixties or seventies with COVID-19, enrolled during active disease. The V gene is TRBV5-4, the J gene TRBJ1-6; 8 nucleotides align to TRBD1. The sample consisted of peripheral blood. CDR3 DNA: TGTGCCAGCAGCTGGGCGCGGACAGGGAAATCACCCCTCCACTTT. It encodes CASSWARTGKSPLHF.